Given below is one TCR beta chain in context. It has no known antigen specificity. No clone much larger than this one lies a single base away; base qualities are absent. The treatment or condition label, as the study defines it: roughly 19 received Ad26.COV2.S at low or high dose, single or two shots; 5 received placebo; per-sample allocation not given. Repertoires of vaccine and placebo recipients were sequenced from samples taken on day 63 after the first injection. Between 29 July and 7 August 2020, Cohort 1b enrolled about two dozen adults aged 18-55 years at one site in Boston, USA. Ad26.COV2.S was a replication-incompetent adenovirus type 26 vector expressing a prefusion-stabilized SARS-CoV-2 spike protein from the original Wuhan strain. These data come from a study of Ad26.COV2.S vaccination and SARS-CoV-2 variants (dated by TCRdb to the early 2020s). Concerning the study at large: Donors in the vaccine arm were drawn from COV1001, a phase I-IIa trial of Ad26.COV2.S in healthy adults that was multicentre, randomized, double-blind and placebo-controlled. Ad26.COV2.S was administered intramuscularly at 5 x 10^10 or 1 x 10^11 viral particles, either as a single shot or as two shots given 56 days apart. TCRbeta repertoire sequencing served as the tool for gauging how specific and how broad the SARS-CoV-2-reactive T cell receptors were following Ad26.COV2.S vaccination. A total of approximately 32 samples were included in the TCR-sequenced set, comprising approximately 20 Ad26.COV2.S vaccine recipients, 5 placebo recipients and 8 SARS-CoV-2 convalescent individuals. Trial participants were randomized into five groups of five: low-dose or high-dose Ad26.COV2.S given once or twice, or placebo on both occasions. Investigators remained blinded to trial group allocation during experiments and outcome assessment.

The immunoSEQ Assay was used to sequence TCRbeta CDR3 regions. After extraction, genomic DNA underwent amplification by bias-controlled multiplex PCR, followed by high-throughput sequencing. The study's processing was this. To quantify the absolute abundance of every unique TCRbeta CDR3 region, sequences were collapsed and filtered. Usable DNA was measured by amplifying reference genes present in all nucleated cells, and TCRbeta template counts were normalized to that usable DNA to estimate T cell fraction. Repertoire TCRs were annotated as SARS-CoV-2-specific by exact matching of V gene, CDR3 amino acid sequence and J gene to a known reactive TCR set. The reference SARS-CoV-2 TCR set came from MIRA and was filtered for enrichment in COVID-19-positive ImmuneCODE repertoires, removing public or cross-reactive TCRs. Using the MIRA antigens, annotated TCRs were further analysed by specific ORF or by position within an ORF. Breadth was defined as the number of annotated unique rearrangements divided by the total number of unique productive rearrangements, and depth was defined as the summed frequency of the annotated unique rearrangements. Two-sided Wilcoxon rank-sum tests were used to compare TCR breadth between groups. As stored in TCRdb, this immuneACCESS dataset retains in-frame rearrangements with V and J assigned. A fraction of the clones does not appear; measured against another copy, unresolved V genes explain less than half of the discrepancy, and the remainder lacks a known reason. The V and J calls and clone size are taken from that table; D and trimming were inferred from the DNA. Present in this sample are fewer than 600,000 clones, 80% to 90% of which were seen just once. Jointly, the top ten make up 1.5% to 2% of the sample.

The germline V gene yields MNHEY for CDR1 and SVGAGI for CDR2. The junction shows trimming of 6 bases on V and 3 bases on J, plus 12 bases between the germline ends. The CDR3 starts with the cysteine, ends with the phenylalanine, and has 13 residues. The CDR3 DNA has 39 bases and is translated from base 1. The paper's findings and limits, for the study overall: Vaccine and placebo recipients had similar non-spike TCR breadth, a finding consistent with the vaccine containing only spike. The study lacked the statistical power to compare responses across vaccine doses or regimens. The authors noted that the TCR breadth and depth analyses may have underestimated total T cell responses. After vaccination, substantial breadth of spike-specific CD8+ and CD4+ T cell responses was reported. Higher spike-specific TCR breadth was observed in Ad26.COV2.S recipients than in placebo recipients (P = 0.0014).

The TCR comes from a person between 18 and 60 years old who received the Ad26.COV2.S COVID-19 vaccine or a placebo. The sample in question was peripheral blood, obtained in a trial of Ad26.COV2.S vaccine versus placebo. Recombination connected TRBV6-5 to TRBJ2-7, with TRBD1 tentatively as D gene (5 bases match). CDR3 loop: CASRYDSHYEQYF. The nucleotide sequence reads as follows: TGTGCCAGCAGATACGACAGCCACTACGAGCAGTACTTC.